Listed below are T cell receptor beta chains from one sample, sequenced in a study of blood T cell repertoires in COVID-19. Profiled with immunoSEQ multiplex PCR; TCRdb holds only in-frame clones, not every one. The table records about 270,000 clones, about 87% of them present only once. Source material: PBMCs or T cells enriched from blood (not recorded which). These receptors came from a woman in her 30s with acute COVID-19. Both conserved end residues are part of each CDR3. A D gene is named only where the DNA matches it firmly. Size is omitted from some rows. Given values are once, few, many or a class for expanded clones.

abundance	v_gene	d_gene	j_gene	CDR3aa	CDR3nt
NA	TRBV18	TRBD2	TRBJ2-7	CASSAGAGRYEQYF	TGTGCCAGCTCAGCGGGAGCGGGAAGATACGAGCAGTACTTC
once	TRBV11-2	NA	TRBJ2-7	CASSLDGTTGTYEQYF	TGTGCCAGCAGCTTAGACGGCACAACCGGGACCTACGAGCAGTACTTC
NA	TRBV7-9	NA	TRBJ2-6	CASSLSFRAGANVLTF	TGTGCCAGCAGCTTGTCGTTTAGAGCTGGGGCCAACGTCCTGACTTTC
NA	TRBV7-3	TRBD1	TRBJ2-1	CASSVGGTGVPHEQFF	TGTGCCAGCAGCGTAGGAGGGACAGGGGTTCCCCATGAGCAGTTCTTC
NA	TRBV27	NA	TRBJ1-1	CASSPGSTEAFF	TGTGCCAGCAGTCCTGGGAGTACTGAAGCTTTCTTT
NA	TRBV28	TRBD2	TRBJ2-2	CASSLIGLAGGWTGELFF	TGTGCCAGCAGTTTAATAGGCCTAGCGGGAGGATGGACCGGGGAGCTGTTTTTT
NA	TRBV9	NA	TRBJ2-7	CASSVARDTYEQYF	TGTGCCAGCAGCGTAGCTCGGGACACATACGAGCAGTACTTC
NA	TRBV6-5	NA	TRBJ1-4	CASSYWGTPNEKLFF	TGTGCCAGCAGCTACTGGGGGACACCTAATGAAAAACTGTTTTTT
NA	TRBV12-3/TRBV12-4	NA	TRBJ1-5	CASSKDRGQPQHF	TGTGCCAGCAGCAAGGATCGGGGTCAGCCCCAGCATTTT
NA	TRBV6-5	TRBD1	TRBJ2-7	CASSPRDRNYEQYF	TGTGCCAGCAGTCCTCGGGACAGGAACTACGAGCAGTACTTC
NA	TRBV7-2	TRBD1	TRBJ2-7	CASSFFGQGVHEQYF	TGTGCCAGCAGCTTCTTTGGACAGGGGGTCCACGAGCAGTACTTC
NA	TRBV2	TRBD2	TRBJ2-3	CASPGGSSVGLAGVGDTQYF	TGTGCCAGCCCGGGGGGATCGAGCGTGGGACTAGCGGGAGTTGGAGATACGCAGTATTTT
NA	TRBV2	NA	TRBJ1-2	CASSEGTSFYGYTF	TGTGCCAGCAGTGAAGGGACATCTTTCTATGGCTACACCTTC
NA	TRBV5-1	NA	TRBJ2-2	CASSYQGFTGELFF	TGCGCCAGCAGTTATCAGGGTTTTACCGGGGAGCTGTTTTTT
NA	TRBV7-3	TRBD2	TRBJ2-7	CASSQTSGNSYEQYF	TGTGCCAGCAGCCAAACTAGCGGGAATTCATACGAGCAGTACTTC
NA	TRBV11-2	NA	TRBJ1-5	CASTGGRAMGNQPQHF	TGTGCCAGCACCGGGGGACGGGCGATGGGCAATCAGCCCCAGCATTTT
NA	TRBV6-5	NA	TRBJ2-7	CASSARNRDEQYF	TGTGCCAGCAGCGCACGAAACAGGGACGAGCAGTACTTC
NA	TRBV25-1	NA	TRBJ1-3	CASSDLQGRGNTIYF	TGTGCCAGCAGTGACTTACAGGGCAGGGGAAACACCATATATTTT
few	TRBV29-1	TRBD1	TRBJ2-7	CSATGGSYEQYF	TGCAGCGCGACAGGGGGATCCTACGAGCAGTACTTC
NA	TRBV7-9	TRBD1	TRBJ2-1	CASSLGQGEDEQFF	TGTGCCAGCAGCTTGGGACAGGGTGAGGATGAGCAGTTCTTC
NA	TRBV3-1/TRBV3-2	NA	TRBJ2-1	CASSWGQRRGPEQFF	TGTGCCAGCAGCTGGGGGCAGCGAAGGGGACCTGAGCAGTTCTTC
NA	TRBV30	NA	TRBJ1-3	CAWREMGRNTIYF	TGTGCCTGGAGGGAAATGGGGCGAAACACCATATATTTT
NA	TRBV24-1	TRBD2	TRBJ2-3	CATSAAGAKDTQYF	TGTGCCACCAGTGCGGCGGGAGCAAAGGATACGCAGTATTTT
NA	TRBV24-1	TRBD2	TRBJ2-1	CATSDLSTSGGNEQFF	TGTGCCACCAGTGATTTGTCGACTAGCGGGGGCAATGAGCAGTTCTTC
NA	TRBV18	NA	TRBJ1-4	CASSPVLGDEKLFF	TGTGCCAGCTCACCTGTTTTAGGGGATGAAAAACTGTTTTTT
once	TRBV7-2	TRBD2	TRBJ2-1	CASSLVAGTSGTQNNEQFF	TGTGCCAGCAGCTTAGTGGCCGGGACTAGCGGGACCCAAAACAATGAGCAGTTCTTC
NA	TRBV5-1	TRBD2	TRBJ2-1	CASSSRLAGGDYNEQFF	TGCGCCAGCAGCTCCCGACTAGCGGGAGGGGACTACAATGAGCAGTTCTTC
NA	TRBV7-9	NA	TRBJ2-3	CASISGSGTDTQYF	TGTGCCAGCATTTCCGGTTCGGGCACAGATACGCAGTATTTT
NA	TRBV29-1	NA	TRBJ1-6	CSVAIGNNSPLHF	TGCAGCGTTGCAATCGGGAATAATTCACCCCTCCACTTT
NA	TRBV3-1/TRBV3-2	NA	TRBJ1-2	CASSPGGQAYGYTF	TGTGCCAGCAGCCCGGGGGGTCAAGCCTATGGCTACACCTTC
NA	TRBV27	NA	TRBJ2-7	CASRSGTGEYF	TGTGCCAGCAGGTCCGGGACTGGGGAGTACTTC
NA	TRBV27	NA	TRBJ2-1	CASRSLGEHNEQFF	TGTGCCAGCAGGAGCCTGGGAGAACACAATGAGCAGTTCTTC
NA	TRBV19	TRBD1	TRBJ2-7	CASSPLGDSRRGYEQYF	TGTGCCAGTAGTCCCTTGGGGGACAGCCGACGTGGCTACGAGCAGTACTTC
once	TRBV5-8	NA	TRBJ2-3	CASSATGNTDTQYF	TGTGCCAGCAGCGCAACAGGAAACACAGATACGCAGTATTTT
NA	TRBV28	NA	TRBJ1-1	CASRVVTRTEAFF	TGTGCCAGCAGGGTAGTCACTCGCACTGAAGCTTTCTTT
NA	TRBV15	TRBD1	TRBJ1-2	CATSRAGQTGYGYTF	TGTGCCACCAGCAGAGCGGGACAGACCGGCTATGGCTACACCTTC
NA	TRBV19	NA	TRBJ2-3	CASSKWTPGTDTQYF	TGTGCCAGTAGTAAGTGGACACCGGGCACAGATACGCAGTATTTT